The next 5 T cell receptor beta chains were all read from a single sample in a study of T cell responses to AZD1222 COVID-19 vaccine. The data were produced by immunoSEQ multiplex PCR, yet TCRdb's version contains in-frame clones alone and is incomplete. The sample contains over 110,000 clones, just over 90% of which appear only once. This sample comprised peripheral blood, obtained on day 0 of AZD1222 vaccination. The receptor source for this set is an adult in good health.

The V call is TRBV6-5, the J call TRBJ2-3, with 9 bases fitting TRBD1. CDR1 is MNHEY and CDR2 is SVGAGI in the germline V gene. V shed 10 bases and J 9 bases; nucleotides not matched to a gene: 14. The CDR3 length is 14 residues. The CDR3 sequence is CAINHPGGTGTQYF. As DNA, the CDR3 is TGTGCCATCAACCACCCTGGGGGGACAGGGACGCAGTATTTT.

The rearrangement joins TRBV5-1 to TRBJ1-3, with TRBD1 matching 10 bases. Unmatched junction bases numbered 6, after V lost 5 bases and J lost 4 bases. The CDR3 sequence is 15 residues long. The germline V gene encodes CDR1 SGHRS and CDR2 YFSETQ. CDR3 amino acids: CASRFDRGLGNTIYF. In DNA form, the CDR3 reads TGCGCCAGCAGATTTGACAGGGGGCTAGGAAACACCATATATTTT.

V and J are TRBV2 and TRBJ1-4; D gene ambiguous. The CDR3 spans 15 residues. CDR1 is SNHLY, CDR2 FYNNEI, per germline. Trimming took 8 bases from V and 8 from J, leaving 21 bases between them. CDR3 protein: CASHSTQSFGEKLFF. Written as DNA, the CDR3 is TGTGCCAGCCATTCTACCCAGAGTTTCGGAGAAAAACTGTTTTTT.

The rearrangement uses TRBV5-4 and TRBJ1-1; 8 bases line up with TRBD1. CDR3 size: 15 residues. The germline V gene has CDR1 SGHNT and CDR2 YYREEE (reference sequence). Germline trimming cut 5 bases from V and 0 bases from J; bases unmatched to any gene: 6. CDR3 residues: CASRPRQGMNTEAFF. CDR3 bases: TGTGCCAGCAGGCCGAGACAGGGGATGAACACTGAAGCTTTCTTT.

The chain employs TRBV19 and TRBJ1-2; D is unclear. Germline CDR1 and CDR2: LNHDA and SQIVND (reference sequence). The CDR3 is made up of 13 amino acids. Between the trimmed V and J ends, which lost 9 bases and 8 bases, there was a span of 19 bases. The CDR3 region has the DNA TGTGCCAGCAGGAAACTGACACCTGGGGGCTACACCTTC. Amino acid sequence: CASRKLTPGGYTF.